This is a list of T cell receptor beta chains from one sample in a study of regulatory T cells in long-lasting Graves disease. Each CDR3 protein is one row after TCRdb ran MiXCR on the multiplex PCR reads. The table shows around 500,000 distinct CDR3 sequences, with less than 25% occurring only once. Material: peripheral blood mononuclear cells (PBMCs), obtained when the disease was refractory, from a patient treated with antithyroid drugs. The origin of the receptors is a female donor with Graves disease. Both conserved end residues are trimmed from each CDR3. A D gene is named only where the DNA matches it firmly.

v_call: TRBV28
d_call: TRBD1
j_call: TRBJ2-5
cdr3_aa: ASSFRQGGRETQY

v_call: TRBV6-1
d_call: -
j_call: TRBJ1-1
cdr3_aa: ASTKARGPNTEAF

v_call: TRBV18
d_call: -
j_call: TRBJ2-7
cdr3_aa: ASSPTQSYEQY

v_call: TRBV6-1
d_call: -
j_call: TRBJ2-7
cdr3_aa: ASRSHPGDEQY

v_call: TRBV7-9
d_call: TRBD2
j_call: TRBJ2-5
cdr3_aa: ASSLGLAFGETQY

v_call: TRBV9
d_call: -
j_call: TRBJ2-5
cdr3_aa: ASSATLAIETQY

v_call: TRBV19
d_call: -
j_call: TRBJ2-7
cdr3_aa: ASSIQDGLSYEQY

v_call: TRBV30
d_call: -
j_call: TRBJ1-3
cdr3_aa: AWSSMGNTIY

v_call: TRBV7-9
d_call: -
j_call: TRBJ2-5
cdr3_aa: ASSLGSGRGTQY

v_call: TRBV25-1
d_call: TRBD2
j_call: TRBJ2-1
cdr3_aa: ASSAIRTSVYNEQF

v_call: TRBV11-3
d_call: -
j_call: TRBJ2-5
cdr3_aa: ASSLGPEQETQY

v_call: TRBV6-1
d_call: -
j_call: TRBJ1-1
cdr3_aa: ASSVRRVLGTEAF

v_call: TRBV15
d_call: -
j_call: TRBJ1-4
cdr3_aa: ATSRDSVRVDEKLF

v_call: TRBV20-1
d_call: TRBD2
j_call: TRBJ2-7
cdr3_aa: SAEEYASGSSYEQY

v_call: TRBV6-1
d_call: TRBD2
j_call: TRBJ2-1
cdr3_aa: ASSTSASGINNEQF

v_call: TRBV24-1
d_call: TRBD1
j_call: TRBJ2-4
cdr3_aa: ATSDLSGQGDQY

v_call: TRBV24-1
d_call: -
j_call: TRBJ1-1
cdr3_aa: ATSEGPGGGYTEAF

v_call: TRBV11-2
d_call: TRBD2
j_call: TRBJ2-7
cdr3_aa: ASSVGLGQYEQY

v_call: TRBV5-1
d_call: TRBD2
j_call: TRBJ2-5
cdr3_aa: ASIREGRPQETQY

v_call: TRBV4-2
d_call: -
j_call: TRBJ2-7
cdr3_aa: ASSPRDSTVHEQY

v_call: TRBV2
d_call: -
j_call: TRBJ2-2
cdr3_aa: ASNPANTGELF

v_call: TRBV9
d_call: -
j_call: TRBJ2-7
cdr3_aa: ASSVGGAGITYEQY

v_call: TRBV18
d_call: TRBD1
j_call: TRBJ1-1
cdr3_aa: ASSPMTGVNTEAF

v_call: TRBV6-2/TRBV6-3
d_call: TRBD1
j_call: TRBJ1-2
cdr3_aa: ASSYQIQGADYGYT

v_call: TRBV7-3
d_call: -
j_call: TRBJ2-2
cdr3_aa: ASSLKQGGGWTGELF

v_call: TRBV20-1
d_call: -
j_call: TRBJ2-7
cdr3_aa: SASLGSNEQY

v_call: TRBV29-1
d_call: TRBD1
j_call: TRBJ1-1
cdr3_aa: SVKNPGQGDAF

v_call: TRBV5-1
d_call: TRBD2
j_call: TRBJ2-7
cdr3_aa: ASRSSGGSSYEQY

v_call: TRBV11-2
d_call: TRBD2
j_call: TRBJ2-1
cdr3_aa: AWSFPGTSGINEQF

v_call: TRBV29-1
d_call: -
j_call: TRBJ2-7
cdr3_aa: SVGTARAHEQY

v_call: TRBV5-7
d_call: -
j_call: TRBJ2-7
cdr3_aa: ASSRRDRLTGLTYEQY

v_call: TRBV12-3/TRBV12-4
d_call: -
j_call: TRBJ2-2
cdr3_aa: ASSPHRRPGGRELF

v_call: TRBV6-1
d_call: TRBD1
j_call: TRBJ1-2
cdr3_aa: ASSTPSGTGARGYT

v_call: TRBV11-2
d_call: TRBD1
j_call: TRBJ2-7
cdr3_aa: ASSPGQGPDEQY

v_call: TRBV9
d_call: -
j_call: TRBJ1-1
cdr3_aa: ASSVEARPGTVAF

v_call: TRBV6-1
d_call: TRBD1
j_call: TRBJ1-1
cdr3_aa: ASSTDRGMNTEAF